This T cell receptor beta chain was captured by sequencing in a study of human CD8 memory T cell subsets. Study-wide results and caveats: The beta chain was the only T cell receptor chain that the study sequenced.

On this clonotype itself: What it binds is unknown.

The PBMC came from buffy coats of healthy donors. Enriched by negative magnetic separation, total CD8+ T cells were obtained. By UMI-labeled 5' RACE, the TCR beta libraries were made. TCRdb reprocessed the 5' RACE reads, keeping one entry per CDR3 protein, no DNA. This sample carries 9,000 to 13,000 distinct CDR3 sequences, with 15% to 17% going to the ten biggest clones. The germline V gene encodes CDR1 DFQATT and CDR2 SNEGSKA (reference sequence). This CDR3 has 11 amino acids. V usage is TRBV20-1 and J usage is TRBJ1-1. Sequenced sample: CD8+ T cells from PBMCs. The TCR comes from a human donor in good health. CDR3: CSARMAAEAFF.